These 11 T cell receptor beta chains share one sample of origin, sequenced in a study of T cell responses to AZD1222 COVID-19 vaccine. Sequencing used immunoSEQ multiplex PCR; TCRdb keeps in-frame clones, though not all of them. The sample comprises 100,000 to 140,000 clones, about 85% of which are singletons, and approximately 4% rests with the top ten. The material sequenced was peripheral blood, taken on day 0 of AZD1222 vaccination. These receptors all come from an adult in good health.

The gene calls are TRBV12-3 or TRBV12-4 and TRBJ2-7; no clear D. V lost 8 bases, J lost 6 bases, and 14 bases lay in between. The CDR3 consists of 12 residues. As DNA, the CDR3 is TGTGCCAGCCGCGTGGGTTGGGGCGAGCAGTACTTC. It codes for CASRVGWGEQYF.

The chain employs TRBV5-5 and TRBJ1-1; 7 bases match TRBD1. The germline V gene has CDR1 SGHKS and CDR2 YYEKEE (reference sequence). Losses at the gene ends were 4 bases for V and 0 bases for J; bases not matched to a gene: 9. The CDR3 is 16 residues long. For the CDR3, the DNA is TGTGCCAGCAGCACGACAGGGAAGGGGCTGAACACTGAAGCTTTCTTT. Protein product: CASSTTGKGLNTEAFF.

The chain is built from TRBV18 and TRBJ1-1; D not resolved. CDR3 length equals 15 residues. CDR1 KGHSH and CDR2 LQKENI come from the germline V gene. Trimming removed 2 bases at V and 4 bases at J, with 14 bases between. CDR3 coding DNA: TGTGCCAGCTCACCATTGAAGGTTGCGGGCACTGAAGCTTTCTTT. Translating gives CASSPLKVAGTEAFF.

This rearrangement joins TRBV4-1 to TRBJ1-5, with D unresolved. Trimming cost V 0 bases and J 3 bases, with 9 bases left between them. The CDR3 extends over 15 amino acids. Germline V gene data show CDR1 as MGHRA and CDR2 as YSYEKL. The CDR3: CASSQEASYNQPQHF. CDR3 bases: TGCGCCAGCAGCCAAGAGGCGAGTTACAATCAGCCCCAGCATTTT.

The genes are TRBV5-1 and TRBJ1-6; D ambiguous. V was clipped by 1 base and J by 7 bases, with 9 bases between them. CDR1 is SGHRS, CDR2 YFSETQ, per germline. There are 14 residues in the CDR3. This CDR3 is CASSLSQVNSPLHF. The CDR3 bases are TGCGCCAGCAGCTTGAGTCAAGTGAATTCACCCCTCCACTTT. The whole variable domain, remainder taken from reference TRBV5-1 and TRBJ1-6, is KAGVTQTPRYLIKTRGQQVTLSCSPISGHRSVSWYQQTPGQGLQFLFEYFSETQRNKGNFPGRFSGRQFSNSRSEMNVSTLELGDSALYLCASSLSQVNSPLHFGNGTRLTVT.

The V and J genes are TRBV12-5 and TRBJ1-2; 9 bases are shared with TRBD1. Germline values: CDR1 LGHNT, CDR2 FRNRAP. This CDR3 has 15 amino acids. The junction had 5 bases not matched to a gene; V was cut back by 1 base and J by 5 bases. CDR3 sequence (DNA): TGTGCTAGTGGTTTGGCAACAGGGGGCGCTTATGGCTACACCTTC. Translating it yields CASGLATGGAYGYTF.

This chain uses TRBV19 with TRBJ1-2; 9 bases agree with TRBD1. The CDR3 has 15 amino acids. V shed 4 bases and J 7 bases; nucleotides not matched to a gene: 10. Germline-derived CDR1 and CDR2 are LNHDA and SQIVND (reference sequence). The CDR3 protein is CASSTPDRGVGGYTF. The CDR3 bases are TGTGCCAGTAGTACCCCGGACAGGGGCGTTGGTGGCTACACCTTC.

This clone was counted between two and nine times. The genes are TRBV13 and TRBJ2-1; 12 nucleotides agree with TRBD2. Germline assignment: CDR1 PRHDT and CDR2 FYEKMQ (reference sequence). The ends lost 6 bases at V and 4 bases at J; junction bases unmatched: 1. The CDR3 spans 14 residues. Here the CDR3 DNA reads TGTGCCAGCAGGACTAGCGGGGGATACAATGAGCAGTTCTTC. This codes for CASRTSGGYNEQFF.

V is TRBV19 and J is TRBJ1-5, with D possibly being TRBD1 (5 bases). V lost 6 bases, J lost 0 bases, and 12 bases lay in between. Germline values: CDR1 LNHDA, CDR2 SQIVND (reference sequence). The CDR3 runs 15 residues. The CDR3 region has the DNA TGTGCCAGTAGAACACAGGTACATAGCAATCAGCCCCAGCATTTT. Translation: CASRTQVHSNQPQHF.

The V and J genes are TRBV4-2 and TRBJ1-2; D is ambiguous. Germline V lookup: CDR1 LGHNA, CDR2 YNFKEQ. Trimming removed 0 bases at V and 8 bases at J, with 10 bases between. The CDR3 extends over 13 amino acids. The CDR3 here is CASSQDAGLGYTF. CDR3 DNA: TGTGCCAGCAGCCAAGATGCAGGTCTAGGCTACACCTTC.

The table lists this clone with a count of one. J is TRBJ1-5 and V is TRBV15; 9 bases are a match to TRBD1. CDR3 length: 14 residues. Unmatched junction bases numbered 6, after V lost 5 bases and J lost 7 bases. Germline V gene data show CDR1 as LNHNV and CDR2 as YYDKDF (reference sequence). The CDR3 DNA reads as TGTGCCACCAGCGGCCGGACAGGGGACCAGCCCCAGCATTTT. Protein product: CATSGRTGDQPQHF.